The 10 T cell receptor beta chains presented below share a single source sample, sequenced in a study of T-cell memory formation after mild COVID-19. TCRdb itself ran the 5' RACE reads through MiXCR, one entry per CDR3 protein. This sample has 300,000 to 350,000 distinct CDR3 sequences; 15% to 20% occur once, and the top ten carry roughly 21%. The material sequenced was PBMCs or a T cell subset sorted from them (not recorded which). Receptors originate from a man aged 18 to 30 who had mild COVID-19 (a few samples of this study predate the infection). Cell type and time point are not known.

The chain links TRBV11-2 to TRBJ2-3, with 12 nucleotides matching TRBD2. CDR1 and CDR2 from the germline V gene are SGHAT and FQNNGV. With V trimmed by 5 bases and J by 2 bases, 5 bases remained unmatched. The CDR3 is made up of 16 amino acids. The chain's CDR3 is CASSLRTSGVTDTQYF. DNA of the CDR3: TGTGCCAGCAGCCTTCGGACTAGCGGGGTCACAGATACGCAGTATTTT.

The chain is built from TRBV4-3 and TRBJ2-7; 7 nucleotides align to TRBD1. The CDR3 spans 13 residues. CDR1 and CDR2 from the germline V gene are LGHNA and YSLEER. V lost 3 bases and J lost 6; bases outside the gene matches: 5. The CDR3 protein is CASSQETGSEQYF. CDR3 in DNA: TGCGCCAGCAGCCAGGAGACAGGGTCCGAGCAGTACTTC.

This clonotype has only a few counts. The J gene is TRBJ2-6, the V gene TRBV9; D not certain. V was clipped by 4 bases and J by 0 bases, with 11 bases between them. Germline CDR1 SGDLS, CDR2 YYNGEE. CDR3 length: 16 amino acids. The CDR3 DNA is TGTGCCAGCAGCCCGAGGCATAGCTCTGGGGCCAACGTCCTGACTTTC. It is translated as CASSPRHSSGANVLTF.

This clonotype came up a few times. The V and J genes are TRBV6-5 and TRBJ2-1; D is possibly TRBD1 (6 bases). Germline-derived CDR1 and CDR2 are MNHEY and SVGAGI. V was trimmed by 2 bases and J by 12 bases, leaving 17 bases between them. The CDR3 sequence is 14 residues long. In DNA, the CDR3 is TGTGCCAGCAGTTACGACCGAGGGGGTCGGGGGCAGTTCTTC. Translation: CASSYDRGGRGQFF.

CDR3 amino acids: CASSESLGIYTQYF. The CDR3 DNA reads as TGCGCCAGCAGTGAGTCGTTGGGGATTTATACGCAGTATTTT. V and J are TRBV10-1 and TRBJ2-3; the D is unclear. The CDR3 sequence is 14 residues long. V was pared by 0 bases and J by 7 bases, with 11 bases between. The germline CDR1 and CDR2 sequences are WNHNN and SYGVQD (reference sequence).

V and J are TRBV7-2 and TRBJ2-2; the match to TRBD2 covers 8 bases. CDR1 is SGHTA, CDR2 FQGNSA, per germline. The CDR3 loop spans 16 amino acids. V shed 1 base and J 4 bases; nucleotides not matched to a gene: 5. Here the CDR3 DNA reads TGTGCCAGCAGCTTAGTTACGGGGGGGGCCACCGGGGAGCTGTTTTTT. This translates into CASSLVTGGATGELFF.

There are a few counts of this clonotype. This chain uses TRBV12-3 or TRBV12-4 with TRBJ1-4, with TRBD1 as a possible D gene (6 bases). V lost 3 bases to trimming and J lost 2 bases, with 13 bases between them. The CDR3 runs 16 residues. The DNA for the CDR3 is TGTGCCAGCAGTTTGGTACAGGGAGGTACTAATGAAAAACTGTTTTTT. Translation: CASSLVQGGTNEKLFF.

This clonotype was recorded at least ten times. The V and J genes are TRBV6-1 and TRBJ1-2; 8 bases map to TRBD1. J was trimmed by 7 bases and V by 2 bases; bases with no gene match: 9. CDR1 is MNHNS and CDR2 is SASEGT in the germline V gene. CDR3 length: 15 amino acids. The CDR3 protein is CASSESGQGAGGYTF. The CDR3 DNA follows: TGTGCCAGCAGTGAATCAGGGCAGGGGGCTGGTGGCTACACCTTC.

In this sample, this clonotype turned up a few times. The V and J genes are TRBV7-4 and TRBJ2-5; no definite D call. Trimming pared 10 bases from V and 4 bases from J, leaving 10 bases between. The CDR3 length is 11 residues. The germline CDR1 and CDR2 sequences are SGHVT and SQSDAQ. The DNA for the CDR3 is TGTGCCAACCCTGGGATAGAGACCCAGTACTTC. This translates into CANPGIETQYF.

The rearrangement links TRBV5-6 to TRBJ2-1, with 8 bases that match TRBD2. The CDR3 spans 16 residues. Trimming removed 4 bases from V and 2 bases from J; junction bases left unmatched: 8. Germline CDR1 and CDR2: SGHDT and YYEEEE. CDR3 residues: CASSILAGEAYNEQFF. The CDR3 coding sequence is TGTGCCAGCAGCATCCTAGCGGGCGAAGCCTACAATGAGCAGTTCTTC.